The next 20 T cell receptor beta chains were all read from a single sample in a study of blood T cell repertoires in COVID-19. Assay: immunoSEQ multiplex PCR; the TCRdb copy retains only in-frame clones and omits some. This sample has more than 350,000 clones, with around 87% found just once. Sequencing used PBMCs or T cells enriched from blood (not recorded which). All receptors derive from a young man who had recovered from COVID-19.

This clone was seen once. The gene calls are TRBV7-9 and TRBJ2-2; the match to TRBD1 covers 10 bases. This CDR3 is built from 19 residues. Trimming cost V 0 bases and J 0 bases; bases outside gene matches: 7. Germline V gene sequence: CDR1 SEHNR, CDR2 FQNEAQ (reference sequence). CDR3 residues: CASSLALGQGVSNTGELFF. The CDR3 DNA reads TGTGCCAGCAGCTTAGCCCTCGGACAGGGGGTATCGAACACCGGGGAGCTGTTTTTT.

This clone was found once. The chain links TRBV6-5 to TRBJ2-1; TRBD1 matches 10 bases. Germline CDR1 is MNHEY and CDR2 is SVGAGI. The CDR3 length is 14 residues. The trim removed 6 bases at V and 5 bases at J, leaving 4 bases unmatched. As DNA, the CDR3 is TGTGCCAGCAGCCTGGACAGGGGGAACAATGAGCAGTTCTTC. Protein: CASSLDRGNNEQFF.

The chain recombines TRBV18 with TRBJ1-2; TRBD1 might be the D (5 bases). The CDR3 runs 13 residues. Germline loops: CDR1 KGHSH, CDR2 LQKENI. V was trimmed by 6 bases and J by 7 bases, leaving 15 bases between them. This CDR3 reads CASSPDRAGGYTF. As DNA, the CDR3 is TGTGCCAGCTCCCCTGACAGAGCGGGTGGCTACACCTTC.

This rearrangement joins TRBV9 to TRBJ2-1; the D gene is possibly TRBD2 (6 bases). This CDR3 has 16 residues. Per the germline V gene, CDR1 is SGDLS and CDR2 is YYNGEE. V lost 0 bases, J lost 8 bases, and 18 bases lay in between. CDR3 nucleotide sequence: TGTGCCAGCAGCGTAGCCCGGGACCCAAGGAGGGATGAGCAGTTCTTC. It specifies CASSVARDPRRDEQFF.

This chain's CDR3 is CASSYPQSGGRYEQYF. The CDR3 DNA reads as TGTGCCAGCAGTTATCCCCAGAGCGGGGGGCGCTACGAGCAGTACTTC. This chain connects TRBV6-2 or TRBV6-3 to TRBJ2-7; 9 bases fit TRBD2. Germline V gives CDR1 MNHEY, CDR2 SVGEGT. The J segment lost 3 bases and the V segment lost 3 bases, leaving 9 bases of the junction unmatched. The CDR3 extends over 16 amino acids.

The chain joins TRBV6-5 to TRBJ2-7; TRBD1 matches 7 bases. Losses at the gene ends were 6 bases for V and 3 bases for J; bases not matched to a gene: 11. Per germline, CDR1 MNHEY and CDR2 SVGAGI. CDR3 length: 15 residues. CDR3 protein: CASRPGTESFYEQYF. The CDR3 nucleotides read TGTGCCAGCAGACCCGGGACAGAATCTTTCTACGAGCAGTACTTC.

The rearrangement links TRBV6-5 to TRBJ1-2; 8 positions match TRBD1. Per the germline V gene, CDR1 is MNHEY and CDR2 is SVGAGI. J was trimmed by 5 bases and V by 4 bases; bases with no gene match: 6. The CDR3 is 14 amino acids. CDR3 sequence (DNA): TGTGCCAGCAGTTCCCATAGGACAGGGTATGGCTACACCTTC. This encodes CASSSHRTGYGYTF.

The V gene is TRBV28, the J gene TRBJ2-2; 9 bases fit TRBD1. Germline values: CDR1 MDHEN, CDR2 SYDVKM. J was trimmed by 7 bases and V by 2 bases; bases with no gene match: 5. The CDR3 extends over 15 amino acids. The CDR3 region has the DNA TGTGCCAGCAGTTTAGCGACAGGGGGGATCGGGGAGCTGTTTTTT. Its translation: CASSLATGGIGELFF. Together with reference TRBV28 and TRBJ2-2, the CDR3 gives the full variable domain: DVKVTQSSRYLVKRTGEKVFLECVQDMDHENMFWYRQDPGLGLRLIYFSYDVKMKEKGDIPEGYSVSREKKERFSLILESASTNQTSMYLCASSLATGGIGELFFGEGSRLTVL.

The chain joins TRBV7-5 to TRBJ2-5; no DNA check was done on the table's D call, TRBD1. TRBV7-5 is an annotated pseudogene. This CDR3 contains 12 residues. The CDR3 region has the DNA TGTGCCGAGACAGGGTCACAAGAGACCCAGTACTTC. It encodes CAETGSQETQYF.

V usage is TRBV11-2 and J usage is TRBJ2-1; 7 bases align to TRBD2. V trimming: 5 bases; J trimming: 8 bases; junction bases outside the gene matches: 12. Germline V gene sequence: CDR1 SGHAT, CDR2 FQNNGV. CDR3 length equals 15 residues. CDR3 region: CASSPQRREYDEQFF. The CDR3 nucleotides are TGTGCCAGCAGCCCCCAGCGGCGGGAGTATGATGAGCAGTTCTTC. Full variable domain (outside the CDR3, taken from reference TRBV11-2 and TRBJ2-1): EAGVAQSPRYKIIEKRQSVAFWCNPISGHATLYWYQQILGQGPKLLIQFQNNGVVDDSQLPKDRFSAERLKGVDSTLKIQPAKLEDSAVYLCASSPQRREYDEQFFGPGTRLTVL.

J is TRBJ2-1 and V is TRBV11-2, with 13 bases fitting TRBD2. This CDR3 comprises 18 residues. Germline CDR1 reads SGHAT; CDR2 reads FQNNGV. The V segment lost 6 bases and the J segment 2 bases; nucleotides outside the gene matches: 10. The CDR3 DNA reads TGTGCCAGCAGTCCCGAGTGGACTAGCGGGAGAACCTACAATGAGCAGTTCTTC. This sequence encodes CASSPEWTSGRTYNEQFF. The whole variable domain, remainder taken from reference TRBV11-2 and TRBJ2-1, is EAGVAQSPRYKIIEKRQSVAFWCNPISGHATLYWYQQILGQGPKLLIQFQNNGVVDDSQLPKDRFSAERLKGVDSTLKIQPAKLEDSAVYLCASSPEWTSGRTYNEQFFGPGTRLTVL.

The V call is TRBV19, the J call TRBJ2-1; tentative D call: TRBD2 (6 bases). The CDR3 extends over 14 amino acids. Germline lookup yields CDR1 LNHDA and CDR2 SQIVND (reference sequence). The V end was cut by 5 bases, the J end by 8 bases, with 16 bases between. The CDR3 DNA sequence: TGTGCCAGTAGTCCGGGACTCGATATCGATGAGCAGTTCTTC. Translating it yields CASSPGLDIDEQFF.

The V and J genes are TRBV19 and TRBJ2-3; D is perhaps TRBD2 (6 bases). V was trimmed by 4 bases and J by 2 bases, leaving 10 bases between them. CDR3 length: 14 residues. CDR1 and CDR2 (germline): LNHDA, SQIVND (reference sequence). CDR3 sequence (DNA): TGTGCCAGTAGTAATCAGGACTACACAGATACGCAGTATTTT. This encodes CASSNQDYTDTQYF.

The chain uses TRBV19 and TRBJ1-1; TRBD1 matches at 11 bases. The CDR3 spans 14 residues. From germline, CDR1 is LNHDA and CDR2 SQIVND (reference sequence). J lost 7 bases, V lost 3 bases, and 4 bases had no gene match. The CDR3, as DNA: TGTGCCAGTAGTATGGACAGGGGGCCGGGTGAAGCTTTCTTT. Amino acids: CASSMDRGPGEAFF.

The table lists this clone with a few counts. The chain recombines TRBV19 with TRBJ2-7, with D tentatively TRBD2 (6 bases). V was pared by 9 bases and J by 3 bases, with 27 bases between. Germline CDR1 LNHDA, CDR2 SQIVND (reference sequence). This CDR3 spans 17 amino acids. The chain's CDR3 is CASRGYYEGTEDYEQYF. The CDR3 nucleotides read TGTGCCAGCCGGGGGTATTATGAGGGGACGGAAGACTACGAGCAGTACTTC.

This chain links TRBV5-1 with TRBJ2-1; 8 bases match TRBD1. Losses at the gene ends were 4 bases for V and 6 bases for J; bases not matched to a gene: 6. Germline V gene sequence: CDR1 SGHRS, CDR2 YFSETQ. This CDR3 has 14 amino acids. CDR3 loop: CASSELTGGNEQFF. The CDR3 nucleotides read TGCGCCAGCAGCGAATTAACAGGGGGCAATGAGCAGTTCTTC.

This chain joins TRBV3-1 (or the pseudogene TRBV3-2) and TRBJ1-5; D not certain. CDR1 LGHDT and CDR2 YNNKEL come from the germline V gene (reference sequence). The V and J ends lost 5 bases and 0 bases respectively, with 23 bases between them. CDR3 length: 19 residues. The CDR3: CASSYVGLKTAYSNQPQHF. The CDR3 nucleotides read TGTGCCAGCAGCTACGTAGGATTAAAAACAGCATATAGCAATCAGCCCCAGCATTTT.

Turning to this clone: The sample has other DNA sequences that encode this CDR3 too. This sequence joins TRBV11-3 and TRBJ2-3, with 11 bases fitting TRBD2. CDR3 length: 14 amino acids. V shed 3 bases and J 7 bases; nucleotides not matched to a gene: 3. Germline V lookup: CDR1 SGHNT, CDR2 YENEEA. As DNA, the CDR3 is TGTGCCAGCAGCTTGACTAGCGGGGTGAATACGCAGTATTTT. It codes for CASSLTSGVNTQYF.

The J gene is TRBJ2-3, the V gene TRBV11-2, with a tentative D call TRBD1 (6 bases). The germline V gene encodes CDR1 SGHAT and CDR2 FQNNGV. V was pared by 1 base and J by 0 bases, with 11 bases between. The CDR3 consists of 16 residues. The CDR3, as DNA: TGTGCCAGCAGCTTAGTAGGGGGAACTAGCACAGATACGCAGTATTTT. Its protein product is CASSLVGGTSTDTQYF.

The chain uses TRBV7-2 and TRBJ1-6; 8 bases match TRBD1. Per the germline V gene, CDR1 is SGHTA and CDR2 is FQGNSA. Trimming took 6 bases from V and 3 from J; bases not matched to a gene: 4. The CDR3 sequence is 15 residues long. Here the CDR3 DNA reads TGTGCCAGCAGGACAGGGGTGGACTATAATTCACCCCTCCACTTT. Translated: CASRTGVDYNSPLHF.